The 5 T cell receptor beta chains in this list originate from one sample, sequenced in a study of beta chain features in type 1 diabetes. The whole isolated RNA underwent reverse transcription, so sequencing captured expressed TCRB transcripts. Sequencing was performed with immunoSEQ multiplex PCR; in TCRdb, only in-frame clones are kept and a portion is missing. This sample has 350,000 or so clones, with roughly a fifth found just once. The sequencing sample was made of naive CD4+ T cells from blood. These TCRs come from a woman under 30 in good health.

This clone turned up a few times. The V call is TRBV23-1, the J call TRBJ2-3; the match to TRBD2 covers 7 bases. TRBV23-1 counts as an open reading frame of uncertain function. The CDR3 is 16 amino acids. Trimming cost V 7 bases and J 1 base; bases outside gene matches: 11. CDR3 coding DNA: TGCGCCAGCACAGGAACTCAGCGGGATTGCACAGATACGCAGTATTTT. Translation gives CASTGTQRDCTDTQYF.

This rearrangement joins TRBV5-4 to TRBJ1-1; unclear D gene. The V gene lost 2 bases and the J gene lost 11 bases, with 13 bases spanning the gap. Per germline, CDR1 SGHNT and CDR2 YYREEE (reference sequence). The CDR3 runs 12 residues. CDR3 loop: CASSFSGVQAFF. In DNA, the CDR3 is TGTGCCAGCAGCTTCTCGGGAGTTCAGGCTTTCTTT.

This clone has just a few counts. The J gene is TRBJ2-7, the V gene TRBV4-1; perhaps TRBD2 as D (5 bases). Germline V lookup: CDR1 MGHRA, CDR2 YSYEKL. The V gene lost 4 bases and the J gene lost 7 bases, with 17 bases spanning the gap. CDR3 size: 14 residues. CDR3 in amino acids: CASSPQEGEGEQYF. The CDR3 nucleotides read TGCGCCAGCAGCCCTCAAGAGGGTGAAGGTGAGCAGTACTTC.

The chain is built from TRBV7-9 and TRBJ2-7; TRBD2 matches 7 bases. The CDR3 has 13 amino acids. CDR1 SEHNR and CDR2 FQNEAQ come from the germline V gene (reference sequence). Trimming took 4 bases from V and 2 from J; bases not matched to a gene: 2. CDR3 protein: CASSWGGPYEQYF. CDR3 in DNA: TGTGCCAGCAGCTGGGGGGGACCCTACGAGCAGTACTTC.

This clone was recorded a few times. The chain combines TRBV2 with TRBJ2-3; TRBD2 matches at 8 bases. CDR3 size: 16 residues. Trimming took 8 bases from V and 4 from J; bases not matched to a gene: 14. Germline V gives CDR1 SNHLY, CDR2 FYNNEI. The CDR3 here is CASGGRAGVAPDTQYF. CDR3 bases: TGTGCCAGCGGAGGGCGAGCGGGAGTTGCCCCAGATACGCAGTATTTT.